This TCR beta chain was found in a study of monozygotic twins with inflammatory bowel disease. As regards this clonotype: Its antigen is still unknown.

The CDR3 runs 12 residues. From germline, CDR1 is DFQATT and CDR2 SNEGSKA (reference sequence). Eight reactions per sample, run separately, yielded cDNA. Two nested PCRs, run for around 15 and 9 cycles, were applied to TCRalpha and TCRbeta cDNA. TCRdb reprocessed the 5' RACE reads, with one entry per CDR3 protein and no DNA. This sample's clone table lists roughly 200,000 distinct CDR3 sequences. Notes on the study in general: Especially where disease activity was present, IBD patients had fewer clonotypes in common with others than healthy twins did.

The rearrangement links TRBV20-1 to TRBJ2-5; TCRdb designates TRBD2, a call that cannot be tested without DNA. The sequence came from a human donor with ulcerative colitis or Crohn's disease, or a healthy co-twin of an affected twin (not recorded which). The source material was blood. CDR3 sequence reads: CSAAGGRETQYF.